This T cell receptor (beta chain) was identified in a study of CD4+ T cells in melanoma. CDR3 size: 11 residues. CDR1 and CDR2 from the germline V gene are SNHLY and FYNNEI. Trimming took off 5 bases at V and 5 bases at J, with 6 bases between the two ends. To note about this clone: As yet, its antigen is unknown.

The table came from immunoSEQ multiplex PCR; TCRdb's copy has only in-frame clones and leaves some out. The sample consists of 120,000 to 150,000 clones, around 90% of them appearing once. Study-level findings and limits: CD8+ T cell, macrophage and B cell function reportedly correlated with neoantigen-specific CD4+ T cells.

The clonotype was recovered from a human donor with melanoma. The chain employs TRBV2 and TRBJ2-5; no definite D call. This CDR3 is CASSFAETQYF. The CDR3 nucleotides read TGTGCCAGCAGTTTTGCCGAGACCCAGTACTTC.